This T cell receptor beta chain was profiled in a study of blood T cell repertoires in COVID-19. The wider study: Collection of acute and convalescent COVID-19 samples took place in the United States, Italy and Spain. PBMCs, B-cell-depleted T cells, or T cells provided the cDNA or gDNA that made up the material.

In the original analysis: Using reference gene primer amplification, nucleated cell counts were estimated. Sequencing was performed with immunoSEQ multiplex PCR; in TCRdb, only in-frame clones are kept and a portion is missing. V, J and clone size were drawn from that table, and D and trimming were deduced from the DNA. Of some 82,000 clones listed, approximately 81% are singletons. Trimming removed 1 base at V and 8 bases at J, with 14 bases between. Germline CDR1 is KGHSH and CDR2 is LQKENI. CDR3 length equals 14 residues. This clone came up a few times. Specimen: peripheral blood. The receptor's source is a man older than 75 with acute or convalescent COVID-19. This chain links TRBV18 with TRBJ1-2; a weak D match, TRBD1 (5 bases). The CDR3 coding sequence is TGTGCCAGCTCACCACTAGGGGACTGGTCGGGCTACACCTTC. This gives the protein CASSPLGDWSGYTF.